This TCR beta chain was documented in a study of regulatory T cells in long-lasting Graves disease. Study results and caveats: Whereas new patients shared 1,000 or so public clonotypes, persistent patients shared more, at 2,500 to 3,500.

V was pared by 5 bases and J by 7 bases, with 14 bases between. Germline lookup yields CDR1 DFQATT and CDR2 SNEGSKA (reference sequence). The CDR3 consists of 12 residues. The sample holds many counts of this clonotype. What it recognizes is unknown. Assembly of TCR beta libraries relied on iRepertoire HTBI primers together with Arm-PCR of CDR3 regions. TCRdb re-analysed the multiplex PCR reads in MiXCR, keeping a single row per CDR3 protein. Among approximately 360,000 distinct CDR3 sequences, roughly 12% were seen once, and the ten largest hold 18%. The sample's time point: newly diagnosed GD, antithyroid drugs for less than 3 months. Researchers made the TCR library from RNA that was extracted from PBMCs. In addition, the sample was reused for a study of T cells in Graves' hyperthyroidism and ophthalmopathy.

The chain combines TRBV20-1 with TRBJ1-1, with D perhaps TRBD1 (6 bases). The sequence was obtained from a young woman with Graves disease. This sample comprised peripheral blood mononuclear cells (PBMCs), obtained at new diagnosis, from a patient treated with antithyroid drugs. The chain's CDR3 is CSAYQGRGEAFF. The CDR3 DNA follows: TGCAGTGCTTACCAGGGGAGGGGTGAAGCTTTCTTT.